This T cell receptor (beta chain) was captured in a study of blood T cell repertoires in COVID-19. Study-wide background: The origin of the acute and convalescent COVID-19 samples was the United States, Italy and Spain. The analysed material was cDNA or gDNA that came from T cells, B-cell-depleted T cells, or PBMCs.

The germline V gene encodes CDR1 MDHEN and CDR2 SYDVKM. This CDR3 is 12 amino acids long. The V gene lost 6 bases and the J gene lost 3 bases, with 8 bases spanning the gap. Authors' data handling: Amplified reference gene primers provided the basis for estimating nucleated cell counts. The repertoire was sequenced with immunoSEQ multiplex PCR; TCRdb's copy has only in-frame clones and lacks some. That table is the source of V, J and clone size, and D and trimming were worked out from the DNA. The profile shows approximately 75,000 clones, roughly 84% of them singletons. V usage is TRBV28 and J usage is TRBJ1-1; D gene unclear. Sequencing was performed on peripheral blood. The receptor was derived from a woman aged 45-65 years with acute or convalescent COVID-19. The CDR3 sequence is CASSFQYTEAFF. Written as DNA, the CDR3 is TGTGCCAGCAGCTTTCAGTACACTGAAGCTTTCTTT.